This T cell receptor (beta chain) was captured in a study of shared clonotypes between healthy human individuals. Profiled with immunoSEQ multiplex PCR; TCRdb holds only in-frame clones, not every one. This table has 450,000 to 500,000 clones, around 73% appearing once. CDR3 length equals 18 residues. The V and J ends lost 3 bases and 0 bases respectively, with 16 bases between them. The V gene's germline CDR1 is SGHKS and CDR2 YYEKEE (reference sequence). The sample was PBMCs. J is TRBJ2-6 and V is TRBV5-5; the D gene is possibly TRBD1 (5 bases). This TCR was recovered from a woman aged 40-49 years in good health. Some clones in this sample may be carry-over from other donors' samples. The CDR3 nucleotides are TGTGCCAGCAGCTCGGTGGGCAGGGAAAACTCTGGGGCCAACGTCCTGACTTTC. Residues: CASSSVGRENSGANVLTF.